Following are 11 T cell receptor beta chains from one sample sequenced in a study of cytomegalovirus exposure and HLA in healthy donors. Here immunoSEQ multiplex PCR was the method, and the copy in TCRdb shows in-frame clones only, minus some. The table includes fewer than 90,000 clones, 90% to 96% detected once. The sequenced material came from PBMCs. These receptor sequences come from a young man in good health and CMV-seropositive.

The rearrangement links TRBV6-5 to TRBJ1-1, with D possibly being TRBD1 (6 bases). The V gene's germline CDR1 is MNHEY and CDR2 SVGAGI. V shed 1 base and J shed 1 base, with 10 bases lying between them. This CDR3 has 15 residues. The CDR3: CASSYYSDRNTEAFF. The CDR3 DNA is TGTGCCAGCAGTTACTACTCGGACAGGAACACTGAAGCTTTCTTT.

J is TRBJ1-4 and V is TRBV18; TRBD1 aligns across 9 bases. The CDR3 is 14 residues long. The germline CDR1 and CDR2 sequences are KGHSH and LQKENI. V gave up 6 bases and J gave up 7 bases; unmatched junction bases: 6. The CDR3 bases are TGTGCCAGCTCGCCCGGGACAGGGATTGAAAAACTGTTTTTT. Protein sequence: CASSPGTGIEKLFF.

This sequence joins TRBV9 and TRBJ2-1, with D possibly being TRBD1 (5 bases). This CDR3 has 16 residues. From germline, CDR1 is SGDLS and CDR2 YYNGEE. V lost 0 bases and J 6 bases, leaving 16 bases between the germline ends. The CDR3 spells CASSVAAKGLPNEQFF. The CDR3 DNA reads as TGTGCCAGCAGCGTAGCCGCCAAGGGGCTTCCCAATGAGCAGTTCTTC.

V is TRBV4-2 and J is TRBJ2-1, with 7 bases identical to TRBD2. This CDR3 has 16 residues. V trimming: 0 bases; J trimming: 7 bases; junction bases outside the gene matches: 9. CDR1 and CDR2 from the germline V gene are LGHNA and YNFKEQ. The CDR3 DNA reads as TGTGCCAGCAGCCAAGAGGCCTGGACTAGAGGGAATGAGCAGTTCTTC. Protein: CASSQEAWTRGNEQFF.

This clone was observed a single time. The chain combines TRBV30 with TRBJ2-1, with a tentative D call TRBD1 (5 bases). The germline V gene has CDR1 GTSNPN and CDR2 SVGIG (reference sequence). The CDR3 is made up of 10 amino acids. Deletions cut 2 bases from V and 11 bases from J, with 7 bases between. The CDR3 is CAWSQGKQFF. The CDR3 coding sequence is TGTGCCTGGAGTCAGGGTAAGCAGTTCTTC.

This chain uses TRBV9 with TRBJ2-1; 11 bases align to TRBD2. V shed 0 bases and J 9 bases; nucleotides not matched to a gene: 5. Germline CDR1 SGDLS, CDR2 YYNGEE. This CDR3 contains 15 residues. The CDR3: CASSVAGTSGREQFF. As DNA, the CDR3 is TGTGCCAGCAGCGTAGCTGGGACTAGCGGTCGTGAGCAGTTCTTC.

The chain combines TRBV6-5 with TRBJ2-2; D gene ambiguous. The CDR3 is made up of 16 amino acids. Germline loops: CDR1 MNHEY, CDR2 SVGAGI. Trimming removed 3 bases at V and 4 bases at J, with 15 bases between. CDR3 bases: TGTGCCAGCAGTTATTACCTCGAGGCTAGCACCGGGGAGCTGTTTTTT. It translates to CASSYYLEASTGELFF.

The chain links TRBV11-2 to TRBJ2-5; D possibly corresponds to TRBD1 (5 bases). The germline V and J ends were trimmed by 5 bases and 5 bases, with 21 bases remaining between them. Looked up from germline, CDR1 is SGHAT and CDR2 is FQNNGV. The CDR3 is made up of 16 amino acids. CDR3 DNA: TGTGCCAGCAGCCCCTCCCATCAGGGATCTGCGGAGACCCAGTACTTC. Its translation is CASSPSHQGSAETQYF. The full variable domain, completed using reference TRBV11-2 and TRBJ2-5, is EAGVAQSPRYKIIEKRQSVAFWCNPISGHATLYWYQQILGQGPKLLIQFQNNGVVDDSQLPKDRFSAERLKGVDSTLKIQPAKLEDSAVYLCASSPSHQGSAETQYFGPGTRLLVL.

The V gene is TRBV7-2, the J gene TRBJ2-7, with D maybe TRBD1 (5 bases). The CDR3 has 12 residues. Germline V CDR1 and CDR2: SGHTA, FQGNSA. Between the trimmed V and J ends, which lost 1 base and 9 bases, there was a span of 10 bases. In nucleotides, the CDR3 is TGTGCCAGCAGCTTAGAGGGGTATAGGCAGTACTTC. Translation: CASSLEGYRQYF. The entire variable domain, with the rest obtained from reference TRBV7-2 and TRBJ2-7, is as follows: GAGVSQSPSNKVTEKGKDVELRCDPISGHTALYWYRQSLGQGLEFLIYFQGNSAPDKSGLPSDRFSAERTGGSVSTLTIQRTQQEDSAVYLCASSLEGYRQYFGPGTRLTVT.

This chain connects TRBV28 to TRBJ2-7; D uncertain. V was trimmed by 5 bases and J by 3 bases, leaving 14 bases between them. The CDR3 covers 14 residues. Germline V gene sequence: CDR1 MDHEN, CDR2 SYDVKM. Here the CDR3 DNA reads TGTGCCAGCAGTATTCGTGAGGAGAGCTACGAGCAGTACTTC. The encoded protein is CASSIREESYEQYF. Full variable domain (missing parts from reference TRBV28 and TRBJ2-7): DVKVTQSSRYLVKRTGEKVFLECVQDMDHENMFWYRQDPGLGLRLIYFSYDVKMKEKGDIPEGYSVSREKKERFSLILESASTNQTSMYLCASSIREESYEQYFGPGTRLTVT.

The genes are TRBV14 and TRBJ2-7; a weak D match, TRBD1 (6 bases). Germline CDR1 is SGHDN and CDR2 is FVKESK. Trimming pared 0 bases from V and 7 bases from J, leaving 16 bases between. CDR3 length: 15 amino acids. This CDR3 reads CASSQDMDRRLEQYF. CDR3 nucleotides: TGTGCCAGCAGCCAAGATATGGACAGACGGCTAGAGCAGTACTTC.